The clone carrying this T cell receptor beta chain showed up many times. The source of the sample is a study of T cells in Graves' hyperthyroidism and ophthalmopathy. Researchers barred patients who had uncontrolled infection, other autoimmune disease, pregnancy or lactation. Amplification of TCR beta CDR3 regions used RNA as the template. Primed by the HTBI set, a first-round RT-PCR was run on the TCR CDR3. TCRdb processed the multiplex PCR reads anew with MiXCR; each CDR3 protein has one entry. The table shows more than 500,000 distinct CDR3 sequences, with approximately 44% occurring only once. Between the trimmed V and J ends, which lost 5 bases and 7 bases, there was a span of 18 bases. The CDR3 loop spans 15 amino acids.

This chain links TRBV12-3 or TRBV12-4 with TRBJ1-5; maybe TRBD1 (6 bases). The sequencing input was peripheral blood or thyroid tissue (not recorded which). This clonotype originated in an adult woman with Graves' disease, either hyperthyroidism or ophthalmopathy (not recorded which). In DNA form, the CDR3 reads TGTGCCAGCAGTAATTACAGGGAGTTAGGCCAGCCCCAGCATTTT. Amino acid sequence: CASSNYRELGQPQHF.